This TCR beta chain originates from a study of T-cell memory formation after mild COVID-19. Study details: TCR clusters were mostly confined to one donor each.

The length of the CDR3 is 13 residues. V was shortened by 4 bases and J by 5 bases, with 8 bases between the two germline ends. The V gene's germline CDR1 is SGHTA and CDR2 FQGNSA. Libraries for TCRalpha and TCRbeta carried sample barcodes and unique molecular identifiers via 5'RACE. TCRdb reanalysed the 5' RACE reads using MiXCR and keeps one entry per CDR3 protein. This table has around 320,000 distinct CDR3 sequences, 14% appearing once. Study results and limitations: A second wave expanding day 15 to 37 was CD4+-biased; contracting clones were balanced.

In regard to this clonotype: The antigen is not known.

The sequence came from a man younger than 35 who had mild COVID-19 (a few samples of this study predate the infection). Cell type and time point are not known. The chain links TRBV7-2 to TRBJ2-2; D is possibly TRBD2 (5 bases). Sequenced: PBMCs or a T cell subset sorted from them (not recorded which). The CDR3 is CASSSEATGELFF. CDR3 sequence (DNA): TGTGCCAGCAGCTCGGAGGCGACCGGGGAGCTGTTTTTT.